This T cell receptor (beta chain) was recovered during a study of cytomegalovirus exposure and HLA in healthy donors. Study at large: Earlier findings included approximately 120 million unique TCR beta sequences obtained from 170 million or so T cells. Study-wide findings and caveats: A later analysis reported that several of the most significant clusters appeared to be linked to common viral pathogens, among them Epstein-Barr virus.

PCR used 60 Vbeta primers and 13 Jbeta primers. Profiling relied on immunoSEQ multiplex PCR, and the TCRdb table lists in-frame clones only, not all of them. Of 100,000 to 150,000 clones listed, 70% to 80% are singletons. On this clone: The antigen is unknown.

The CDR3 runs 16 residues. The V gene's germline CDR1 is SGHRS and CDR2 YFSETQ. Trimming cost V 4 bases and J 3 bases, with 18 bases left between them. This TCR was sampled from a female donor in good health and CMV-seropositive. Sequenced input: PBMCs. V is TRBV5-1 and J is TRBJ2-3; D unclear. This CDR3 reads CASSETSASWTDTQYF. CDR3 nucleotides: TGCGCCAGCAGCGAGACAAGTGCCTCTTGGACAGATACGCAGTATTTT. The whole variable domain, filled in from reference TRBV5-1 and TRBJ2-3, reads KAGVTQTPRYLIKTRGQQVTLSCSPISGHRSVSWYQQTPGQGLQFLFEYFSETQRNKGNFPGRFSGRQFSNSRSEMNVSTLELGDSALYLCASSETSASWTDTQYFGPGTRLTVL.